This TCR beta chain was found in a study of blood T cell repertoires in COVID-19. Overall study context: Sample material is recorded as cDNA or gDNA derived from T cells, B-cell-depleted T cells, or PBMCs.

In the original analysis: Cell counts per sample came from amplifying reference gene primers. Sequencing used immunoSEQ multiplex PCR; TCRdb keeps in-frame clones, though not all of them. The V and J calls and clone size are taken from that table; D and trimming were inferred from the DNA. The sample has around 78,000 clones, around nine tenths seen once. Germline V gene sequence: CDR1 SGHTA, CDR2 FQGNSA. The CDR3 extends over 15 amino acids. V lost 6 bases to trimming and J lost 0 bases, with 14 bases between them. A few counts support this clone. Participant ages covered about 18 to 89 years across 24 US areas. Each participant's cohort was designated according to participant-reported clinical history.

The source is a woman aged 45-59 years with acute COVID-19. The V gene is TRBV7-2, the J gene TRBJ1-1; tentative D call: TRBD1 (6 bases). Material: PBMCs or T cells enriched from blood (not recorded which). The CDR3, as DNA: TGTGCCAGCAGTCCCAGGGGACACCTGAACACTGAAGCTTTCTTT. Its protein is CASSPRGHLNTEAFF.